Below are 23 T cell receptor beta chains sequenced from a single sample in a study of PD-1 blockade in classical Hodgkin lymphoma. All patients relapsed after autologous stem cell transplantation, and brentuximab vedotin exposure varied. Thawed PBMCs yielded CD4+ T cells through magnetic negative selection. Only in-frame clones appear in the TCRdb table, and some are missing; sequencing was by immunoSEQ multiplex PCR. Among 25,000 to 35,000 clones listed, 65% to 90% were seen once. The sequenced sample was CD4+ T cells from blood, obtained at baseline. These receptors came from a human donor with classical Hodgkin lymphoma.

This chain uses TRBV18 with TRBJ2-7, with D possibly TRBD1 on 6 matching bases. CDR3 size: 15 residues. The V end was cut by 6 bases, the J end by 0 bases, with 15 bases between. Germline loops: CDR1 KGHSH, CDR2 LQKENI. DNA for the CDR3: TGTGCCAGCTCCCCAAGGACAGCAGTCTCCTACGAGCAGTACTTC. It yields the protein CASSPRTAVSYEQYF.

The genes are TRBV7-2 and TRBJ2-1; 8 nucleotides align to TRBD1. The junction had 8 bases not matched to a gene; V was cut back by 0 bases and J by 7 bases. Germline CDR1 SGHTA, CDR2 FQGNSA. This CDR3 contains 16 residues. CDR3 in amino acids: CASSLARAGGTNEQFF. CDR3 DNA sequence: TGTGCCAGCAGCTTAGCGCGGGCAGGGGGCACTAATGAGCAGTTCTTC.

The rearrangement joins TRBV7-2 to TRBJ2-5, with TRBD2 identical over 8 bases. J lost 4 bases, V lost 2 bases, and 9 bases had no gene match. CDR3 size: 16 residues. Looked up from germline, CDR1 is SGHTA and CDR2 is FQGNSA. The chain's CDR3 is CASSLLPSGSGETQYF. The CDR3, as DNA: TGTGCCAGCAGCTTACTCCCCAGCGGGAGCGGAGAGACCCAGTACTTC.

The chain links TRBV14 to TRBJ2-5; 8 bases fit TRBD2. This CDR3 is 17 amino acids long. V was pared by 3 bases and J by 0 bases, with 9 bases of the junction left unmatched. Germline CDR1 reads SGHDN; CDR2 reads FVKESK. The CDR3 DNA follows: TGTGCCAGCAGCCATCGGACTAGCCAAACCAACCAAGAGACCCAGTACTTC. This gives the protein CASSHRTSQTNQETQYF.

CDR3 sequence: CASTPRRRDNGYTF. The CDR3, as DNA: TGTGCCAGCACCCCACGAAGAAGGGATAATGGCTACACCTTC. The chain recombines TRBV28 with TRBJ1-2; D gene unclear. The CDR3 extends over 14 amino acids. CDR1 and CDR2 (germline): MDHEN, SYDVKM. Trimming removed 7 bases at V and 6 bases at J, with 18 bases between.

The CDR3 sequence is CASSPPLGAWNIQYF. The CDR3 region has the DNA TGTGCCAGCTCACCACCTTTAGGGGCGTGGAACATTCAGTACTTC. The chain employs TRBV18 and TRBJ2-4; TRBD1 might be the D (5 bases). This CDR3 has 15 residues. The V end lost 0 bases, the J end lost 7 bases, and 13 bases lay between the germline ends. Germline assignment: CDR1 KGHSH and CDR2 LQKENI. The full variable domain, its missing parts supplied by reference TRBV18 and TRBJ2-4, is NAGVMQNPRHLVRRRGQEARLRCSPMKGHSHVYWYRQLPEEGLKFMVYLQKENIIDESGMPKERFSAEFPKEGPSILRIQQVVRGDSAAYFCASSPPLGAWNIQYFGAGTRLSVL.

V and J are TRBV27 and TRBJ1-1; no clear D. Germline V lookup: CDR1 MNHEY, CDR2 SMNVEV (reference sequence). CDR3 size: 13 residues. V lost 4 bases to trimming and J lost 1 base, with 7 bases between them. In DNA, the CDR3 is TGTGCCAGCAGTTGGTCTGGGAACACTGAAGCTTTCTTT. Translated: CASSWSGNTEAFF.

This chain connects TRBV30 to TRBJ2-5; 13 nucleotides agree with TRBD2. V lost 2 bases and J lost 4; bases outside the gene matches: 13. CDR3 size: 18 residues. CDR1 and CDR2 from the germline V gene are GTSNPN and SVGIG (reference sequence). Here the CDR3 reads CAWSLSPTSGRSAETQYF. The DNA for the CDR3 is TGTGCCTGGAGTCTATCTCCGACTAGCGGGAGGAGTGCAGAGACCCAGTACTTC.

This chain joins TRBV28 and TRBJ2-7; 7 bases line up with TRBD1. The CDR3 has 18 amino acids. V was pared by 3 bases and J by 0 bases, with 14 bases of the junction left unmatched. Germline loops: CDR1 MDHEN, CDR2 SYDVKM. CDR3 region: CASSFDRVGAYSSYEQYF. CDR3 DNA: TGTGCCAGCAGTTTTGACAGGGTGGGCGCCTACAGCTCCTACGAGCAGTACTTC.

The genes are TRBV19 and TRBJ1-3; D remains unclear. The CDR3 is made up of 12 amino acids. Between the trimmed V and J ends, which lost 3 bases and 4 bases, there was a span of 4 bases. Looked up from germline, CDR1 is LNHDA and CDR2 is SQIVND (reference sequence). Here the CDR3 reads CASSIAGNTIYF. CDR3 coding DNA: TGTGCCAGTAGTATTGCCGGAAACACCATATATTTT.

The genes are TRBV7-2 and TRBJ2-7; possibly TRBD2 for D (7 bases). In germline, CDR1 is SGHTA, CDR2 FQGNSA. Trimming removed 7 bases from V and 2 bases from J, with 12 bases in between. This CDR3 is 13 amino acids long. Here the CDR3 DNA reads TGTGCCAGCACCAGGGGACTAACCTACGAGCAGTACTTC. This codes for CASTRGLTYEQYF. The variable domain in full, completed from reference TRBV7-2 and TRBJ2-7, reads GAGVSQSPSNKVTEKGKDVELRCDPISGHTALYWYRQSLGQGLEFLIYFQGNSAPDKSGLPSDRFSAERTGGSVSTLTIQRTQQEDSAVYLCASTRGLTYEQYFGPGTRLTVT.

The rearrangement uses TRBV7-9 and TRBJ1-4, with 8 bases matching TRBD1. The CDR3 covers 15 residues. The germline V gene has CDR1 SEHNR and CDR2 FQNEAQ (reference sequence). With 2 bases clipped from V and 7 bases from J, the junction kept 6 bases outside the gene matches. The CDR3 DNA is TGTGCCAGCAGCTTATGGACAGGGCTAGGTGAAAAACTGTTTTTT. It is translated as CASSLWTGLGEKLFF.

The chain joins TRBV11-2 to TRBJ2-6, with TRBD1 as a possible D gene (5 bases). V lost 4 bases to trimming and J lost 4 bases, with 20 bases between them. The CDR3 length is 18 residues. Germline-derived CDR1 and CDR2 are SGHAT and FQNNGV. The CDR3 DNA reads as TGTGCCAGCAGCTCATCTCCTTTGGACACCCGGGGGGCCAACGTCCTGACTTTC. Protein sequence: CASSSSPLDTRGANVLTF.

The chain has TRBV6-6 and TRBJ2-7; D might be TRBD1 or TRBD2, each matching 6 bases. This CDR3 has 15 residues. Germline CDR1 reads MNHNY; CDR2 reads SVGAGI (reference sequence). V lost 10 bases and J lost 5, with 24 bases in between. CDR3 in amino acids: CATLPLSGGADEQYF. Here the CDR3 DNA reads TGTGCCACACTTCCCCTATCCGGGGGCGCGGACGAGCAGTACTTC.

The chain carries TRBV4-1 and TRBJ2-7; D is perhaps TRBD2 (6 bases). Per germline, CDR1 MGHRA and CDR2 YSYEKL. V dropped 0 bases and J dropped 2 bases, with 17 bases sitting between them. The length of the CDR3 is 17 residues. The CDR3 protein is CASSQDRRRDGTYEQYF. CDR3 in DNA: TGCGCCAGCAGCCAAGATCGGAGGCGGGATGGGACCTACGAGCAGTACTTC.

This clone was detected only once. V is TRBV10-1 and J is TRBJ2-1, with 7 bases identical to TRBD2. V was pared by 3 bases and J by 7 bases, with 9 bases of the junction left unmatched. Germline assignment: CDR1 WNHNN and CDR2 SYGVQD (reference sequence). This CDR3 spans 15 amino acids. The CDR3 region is CASSDFLGLLNEQFF. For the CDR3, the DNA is TGCGCCAGCAGTGATTTTTTGGGACTACTTAATGAGCAGTTCTTC.

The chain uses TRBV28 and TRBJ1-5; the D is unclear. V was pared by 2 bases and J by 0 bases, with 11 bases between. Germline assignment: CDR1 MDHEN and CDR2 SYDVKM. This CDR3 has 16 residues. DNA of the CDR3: TGTGCCAGCAGTTTAGTCTACGGACGTAGCAATCAGCCCCAGCATTTT. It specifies CASSLVYGRSNQPQHF.

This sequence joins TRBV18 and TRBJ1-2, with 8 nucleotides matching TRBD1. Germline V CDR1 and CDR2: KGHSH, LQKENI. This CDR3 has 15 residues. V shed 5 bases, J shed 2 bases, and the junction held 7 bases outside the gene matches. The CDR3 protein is CASSTGQGTNYGYTF. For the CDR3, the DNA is TGTGCCAGCTCAACCGGACAGGGAACGAACTATGGCTACACCTTC.

The DNA for the CDR3 is TGTGCCACCAGCAGCCCCGGCGGCAAAAGCTCCTACGAGCAGTACTTC. It translates to CATSSPGGKSSYEQYF. The J gene is TRBJ2-7, the V gene TRBV15; D unresolved. V lost 3 bases and J 0 bases, leaving 15 bases between the germline ends. CDR3 size: 16 residues. Germline V CDR1 and CDR2: LNHNV, YYDKDF (reference sequence).

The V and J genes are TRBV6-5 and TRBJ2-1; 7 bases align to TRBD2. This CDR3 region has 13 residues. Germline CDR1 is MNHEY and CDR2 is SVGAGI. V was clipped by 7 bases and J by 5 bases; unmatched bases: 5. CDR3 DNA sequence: TGTGCCAGCACCGCCGGGACTAACAATGAGCAGTTCTTC. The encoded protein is CASTAGTNNEQFF.

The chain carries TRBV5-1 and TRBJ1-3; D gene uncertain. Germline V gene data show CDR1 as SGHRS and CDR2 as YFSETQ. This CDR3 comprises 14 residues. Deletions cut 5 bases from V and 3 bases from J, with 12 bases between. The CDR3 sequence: CASSPQMGGNTIYF. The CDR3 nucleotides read TGCGCCAGCAGTCCGCAAATGGGTGGAAACACCATATATTTT.

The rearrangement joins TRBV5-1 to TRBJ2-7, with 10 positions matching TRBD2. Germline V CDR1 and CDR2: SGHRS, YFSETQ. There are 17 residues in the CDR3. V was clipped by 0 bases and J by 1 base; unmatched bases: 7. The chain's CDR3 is CASSLDSGRFGSYEQYF. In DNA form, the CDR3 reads TGCGCCAGCAGCTTGGATAGCGGGAGGTTCGGGTCCTACGAGCAGTACTTC.

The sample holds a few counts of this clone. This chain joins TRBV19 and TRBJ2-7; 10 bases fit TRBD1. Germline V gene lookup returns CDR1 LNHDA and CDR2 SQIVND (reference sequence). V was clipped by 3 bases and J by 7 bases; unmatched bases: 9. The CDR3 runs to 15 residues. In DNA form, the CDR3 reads TGTGCCAGTAGTATTTCCGACAGGGGGCTTGGGGAGCAGTACTTC. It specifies CASSISDRGLGEQYF.